This TCR beta chain was profiled in a study of cytomegalovirus exposure and HLA in healthy donors. The assay was immunoSEQ multiplex PCR, and TCRdb's table has in-frame clones only and misses some. Found here are 120,000 or so clones, roughly nine tenths of them singletons; the top ten hold about 2%. The donors were part of the 120-subject validation cohort, which stood apart from the roughly 700-subject first cohort. Points on this clone: No antigen is known for it.

Findings and caveats of the study: Subsequent analysis found a tendency for first-cohort TCR clusters to co-occur within the roughly 130 validation repertoires. Cytomegalovirus-associated TCR beta chains were listed, numbering 150 to 200. In vitro testing confirmed a few CMV-associated chains as specific for CMV antigens.

CDR3 length: 16 residues. With V trimmed by 7 bases and J by 2 bases, 9 bases remained unmatched. Germline values: CDR1 SEHNR, CDR2 FQNEAQ (reference sequence). The clonotype comes from a woman under 30 in good health and CMV-seronegative. The sequenced sample consisted of PBMCs. The V and J genes are TRBV7-9 and TRBJ2-3; 10 nucleotides agree with TRBD2. This CDR3 reads CASNLAGVGDTDTQYF. As DNA, the CDR3 is TGTGCCAGCAACCTAGCGGGAGTAGGAGACACAGATACGCAGTATTTT.